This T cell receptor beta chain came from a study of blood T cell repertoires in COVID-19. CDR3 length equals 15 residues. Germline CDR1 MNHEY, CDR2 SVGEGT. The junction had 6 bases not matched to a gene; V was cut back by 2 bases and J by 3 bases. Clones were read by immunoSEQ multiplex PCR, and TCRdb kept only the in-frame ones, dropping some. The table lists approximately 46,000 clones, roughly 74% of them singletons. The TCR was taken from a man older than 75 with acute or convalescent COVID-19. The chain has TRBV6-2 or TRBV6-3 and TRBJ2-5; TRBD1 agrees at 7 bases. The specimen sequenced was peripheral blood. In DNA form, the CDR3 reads TGTGCCAGCAGTTACGGGGACAGTCGAAAAGAGACCCAGTACTTC. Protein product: CASSYGDSRKETQYF.